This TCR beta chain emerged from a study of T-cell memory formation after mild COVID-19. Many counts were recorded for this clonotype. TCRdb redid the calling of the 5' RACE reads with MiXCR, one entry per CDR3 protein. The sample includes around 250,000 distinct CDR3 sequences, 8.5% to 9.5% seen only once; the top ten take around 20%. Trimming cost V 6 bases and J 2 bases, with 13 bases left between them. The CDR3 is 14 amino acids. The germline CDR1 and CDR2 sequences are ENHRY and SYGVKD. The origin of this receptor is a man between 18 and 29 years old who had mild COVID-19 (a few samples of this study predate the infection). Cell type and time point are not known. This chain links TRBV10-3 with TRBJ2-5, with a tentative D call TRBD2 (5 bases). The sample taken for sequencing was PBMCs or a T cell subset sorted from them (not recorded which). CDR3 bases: TGTGCCATCAGGGACGGGGAGTATCAAGAGACCCAGTACTTC. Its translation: CAIRDGEYQETQYF.